Following are 18 T cell receptor beta chains from one sample sequenced in a study of control samples from healthy donors and cancer patients (TCRdb year 2020). Library construction relied on the immunoSEQ multiplex PCR assay. TCRdb carries this immuneACCESS record with in-frame sequences only. Its versions omit some clonotypes, under half of them owing to an unresolved V gene in the studies checked, with the rest unexplained. Here the sample has 120,000 or so clones; around 86% occur a single time. The ten most abundant clones make up less than 9.5% of the sample. Input material: blood. Receptor source: a man aged 40-50 years in good health.

The chain recombines TRBV27 with TRBJ1-6, with D perhaps matching TRBD1 (6 bases). Germline assignment: CDR1 MNHEY and CDR2 SMNVEV (reference sequence). V was clipped by 2 bases and J by 7 bases, with 12 bases between them. CDR3 size: 15 residues. For the CDR3, the DNA is TGTGCCAGCAGTTTAGGGGGCGGGGTAAATTCACCCCTCCACTTT. This gives the protein CASSLGGGVNSPLHF.

The rearrangement joins TRBV10-2 to TRBJ2-7; the D is unclear. V was cut by 2 bases and J by 1 base, with 3 bases left in between. Germline-derived CDR1 and CDR2 are WSHSY and SAAADI. The CDR3 sequence is 12 residues long. CDR3 DNA: TGCGCCAGCAGTGAGCTATCCTACGAGCAGTACTTC. It is translated as CASSELSYEQYF.

This chain links TRBV27 with TRBJ1-1, with 8 bases aligning to TRBD1. V shed 3 bases, J shed 0 bases, and the junction held 6 bases outside the gene matches. The CDR3 spans 16 residues. Germline CDR1 and CDR2: MNHEY and SMNVEV (reference sequence). The CDR3 coding sequence is TGTGCCAGCAGTTTGGGGCAGGGGGCTATGAACACTGAAGCTTTCTTT. Protein: CASSLGQGAMNTEAFF.

The V gene is TRBV6-5, the J gene TRBJ2-1, with 8 bases fitting TRBD1. With V trimmed by 6 bases and J by 0 bases, 4 bases remained unmatched. The CDR3 has 15 amino acids. Germline CDR1 and CDR2: MNHEY and SVGAGI. The CDR3 loop is CASSGDRRSYNEQFF. The CDR3 DNA sequence: TGTGCCAGCAGCGGGGACAGGCGCTCCTACAATGAGCAGTTCTTC.

The count of this clone is one. The chain combines TRBV14 with TRBJ2-5; possible D gene TRBD2, 5 bases. This CDR3 has 14 amino acids. Deletions cut 0 bases from V and 9 bases from J, with 14 bases between. CDR1 SGHDN and CDR2 FVKESK come from the germline V gene. In nucleotides, the CDR3 is TGTGCCAGCAGCCAAGATACAGTGAGGGTGGCCCAGTACTTC. Residues: CASSQDTVRVAQYF.

V and J are TRBV18 and TRBJ1-5; 10 nucleotides match TRBD1. CDR3 size: 17 residues. Germline V gene lookup returns CDR1 KGHSH and CDR2 LQKENI. J lost 2 bases, V lost 3 bases, and 7 bases had no gene match. Written as DNA, the CDR3 is TGTGCCAGCTCACCTCCGGGACAGGGGACAGGCAATCAGCCCCAGCATTTT. Its protein is CASSPPGQGTGNQPQHF.

The chain carries TRBV6-5 and TRBJ1-1; unclear D gene. Germline V gene sequence: CDR1 MNHEY, CDR2 SVGAGI. V lost 7 bases, J lost 4 bases, and 16 bases lay in between. This CDR3 is 14 amino acids long. The CDR3 is CASTPRTWGTEAFF. The CDR3 DNA is TGTGCCAGCACCCCGAGGACGTGGGGCACTGAAGCTTTCTTT.

This chain uses TRBV19 with TRBJ1-3; maybe TRBD1 (6 bases). Trimming removed 6 bases at V and 0 bases at J, with 12 bases between. Germline loops: CDR1 LNHDA, CDR2 SQIVND (reference sequence). The CDR3 spans 15 residues. CDR3 nucleotides: TGTGCCAGTAGGGAGGGGGGGTTCTCTGGAAACACCATATATTTT. This translates into CASREGGFSGNTIYF.

The V and J genes are TRBV2 and TRBJ2-7; unclear D gene. Germline assignment: CDR1 SNHLY and CDR2 FYNNEI. Trimming took off 3 bases at V and 2 bases at J, with 5 bases between the two ends. The CDR3 consists of 12 residues. The CDR3 loop is CASSDEAYEQYF. For the CDR3, the DNA is TGTGCCAGCAGTGACGAGGCCTACGAGCAGTACTTC.

The gene calls are TRBV4-3 and TRBJ2-7; the D gene is possibly TRBD1 (6 bases). Germline CDR1 LGHNA, CDR2 YSLEER. The CDR3 is 17 residues long. Deletions cut 0 bases from V and 6 bases from J, with 21 bases between. The CDR3 reads CASSQDTGSRGALEQYF. CDR3 nucleotide sequence: TGCGCCAGCAGCCAAGATACAGGGTCTAGAGGGGCTCTCGAGCAGTACTTC.

V is TRBV5-1 and J is TRBJ1-2; a weak D match, TRBD1 (5 bases). The CDR3 consists of 14 residues. The V end lost 3 bases, the J end lost 0 bases, and 9 bases lay between the germline ends. Looked up from germline, CDR1 is SGHRS and CDR2 is YFSETQ. This chain's CDR3 is CASSSGSANYGYTF. For the CDR3, the DNA is TGCGCCAGCAGCTCAGGGTCAGCTAACTATGGCTACACCTTC.

This clone is a singleton in its sample. The chain links TRBV10-3 to TRBJ1-1; 7 bases fit TRBD1. Germline V gene data show CDR1 as ENHRY and CDR2 as SYGVKD. The CDR3 extends over 13 amino acids. V was pared by 6 bases and J by 0 bases, with 1 base of the junction left unmatched. CDR3 sequence: CAIRTGMNTEAFF. Written as DNA, the CDR3 is TGTGCCATCAGGACAGGGATGAACACTGAAGCTTTCTTT.

This clone was observed once. This chain connects TRBV12-3 or TRBV12-4 to TRBJ1-5; 7 positions match TRBD1. The CDR3 totals 12 residues. After removal of 6 bases from V and 9 bases from J, the junction contained 5 bases not matched to a gene. The CDR3 is CASRKTGTPQHF. The CDR3 nucleotides are TGTGCCAGCAGGAAGACAGGGACGCCCCAGCATTTT.

Only one count was recorded for this clone. This chain joins TRBV6-5 and TRBJ2-5, with 8 bases identical to TRBD2. The CDR3 is 13 amino acids. CDR1 and CDR2 from the germline V gene are MNHEY and SVGAGI. J lost 5 bases, V lost 6 bases, and 5 bases had no gene match. The DNA of the CDR3 is TGTGCCAGCAGCTTTGGCGGGAGGGAGACCCAGTACTTC. As protein: CASSFGGRETQYF.

The chain recombines TRBV18 with TRBJ2-7; the D call may be TRBD1 or TRBD2 (5 bases each). The CDR3 loop spans 15 amino acids. The ends were cut back, 3 bases at V and 2 bases at J, with 14 bases in the middle. From germline, CDR1 is KGHSH and CDR2 LQKENI. CDR3 sequence (DNA): TGTGCCAGCTCACCGTCTTTGGGGGAAGCCTACGAGCAGTACTTC. It encodes CASSPSLGEAYEQYF.

This clone was counted once. The chain carries TRBV30 and TRBJ1-6; the D gene is possibly TRBD1 (6 bases). This CDR3 is 15 amino acids long. V lost 0 bases and J lost 10, with 16 bases in between. The germline gives CDR1 GTSNPN, CDR2 SVGIG (reference sequence). The CDR3 protein is CAWSVNRVGLSPLHF. The CDR3, as DNA: TGTGCCTGGAGTGTAAACAGGGTGGGTCTCTCACCCCTCCACTTT.

The chain links TRBV7-8 to TRBJ2-7; 7 bases align to TRBD1. This CDR3 is 15 amino acids long. Germline assignment: CDR1 SGHVS and CDR2 FQNEAQ. Unmatched junction bases numbered 3, after V lost 1 base and J lost 0 bases. The CDR3 here is CASSLERTGSYEQYF. DNA of the CDR3: TGTGCCAGCAGCTTAGAGAGGACAGGCTCCTACGAGCAGTACTTC.

This clone was seen only once. This chain joins TRBV7-9 and TRBJ2-1; 13 bases fit TRBD2. CDR1 is SEHNR and CDR2 is FQNEAQ in the germline V gene (reference sequence). CDR3 length: 16 amino acids. V shed 5 bases and J 6 bases; nucleotides not matched to a gene: 7. CDR3 sequence (DNA): TGTGCCAGCAGCCTGGACGGACTAGCGGGGGTCAATGAGCAGTTCTTC. This translates into CASSLDGLAGVNEQFF.